This record looks at one T cell receptor beta chain sequence and its context. The data originate from a study of cytomegalovirus exposure and HLA in healthy donors. 13 Jbeta primers and 60 Vbeta primers were used for the PCR. Generated by immunoSEQ multiplex PCR, the TCRdb table keeps only in-frame clones and is missing some. The data show roughly 180,000 clones, around 80% seen once. CDR3 length: 15 residues. Looked up from germline, CDR1 is LNHDA and CDR2 is SQIVND (reference sequence). The trim removed 5 bases at V and 5 bases at J, leaving 6 bases unmatched. V and J are TRBV19 and TRBJ2-2; 9 bases line up with TRBD1. The sequenced material came from PBMCs. The sequence came from a boy younger than 10 in good health and CMV-seronegative. The CDR3 loop is CASSGTGNSTGELFF. In nucleotides, the CDR3 is TGTGCCAGTAGTGGGACAGGGAATTCGACCGGGGAGCTGTTTTTT.